This T cell receptor beta chain was obtained from a study of shared clonotypes between healthy human individuals. Produced via immunoSEQ multiplex PCR; TCRdb's table is partial and in-frame only. The sample records around 2.5 million clones, 90% to 95% being singletons. Trimming removed 4 bases from V and 5 bases from J; junction bases left unmatched: 7. The CDR3 extends over 14 amino acids. Germline CDR1 reads SGHRS; CDR2 reads YFSETQ. Only one count was recorded for this clone. Other nucleotide sequences from this sample produce the same CDR3. V and J are TRBV5-1 and TRBJ2-5; 8 positions agree with TRBD1. The TCR originated in a man aged 18 to 35 in good health. Some clones in this sample may be carry-over from other donors' samples. The sequencing sample was made of naive CD4+ T cells from PBMCs. As for subset: CD45RA+ positively selected. CDR3 sequence (DNA): TGCGCCAGCAGCCCCGGACAGGGTGAGGAGACCCAGTACTTC. It specifies CASSPGQGEETQYF.